This is a list of T cell receptor beta chains from one sample in a study of cytomegalovirus exposure and HLA in healthy donors. Profiled with immunoSEQ multiplex PCR; TCRdb holds only in-frame clones, not every one. This table holds about 190,000 clones, around 79% found once. Sequenced: PBMCs. The receptors stem from a woman aged 18-30 years in good health and CMV-seronegative. Both conserved end residues are part of each CDR3.

j_call v_call cdr3_aa
TRBJ1-2 TRBV6-1 CASITWGVNGYTF
TRBJ2-7 TRBV7-8 CASSLVRASVHEQYF
TRBJ1-4 TRBV4-2 CASSSRWEGRDEKLFF
TRBJ2-4 TRBV29-1 CSVEDRSSGSAELAKNIQYF
TRBJ1-1 TRBV27 CASSVQGLNTEAFF
TRBJ1-3 TRBV6-5 CATTTGGTGNTIYF
TRBJ2-7 TRBV5-6 CASSRGQGATYEQYF
TRBJ2-1 TRBV10-3 CAISGGGSSYNEQFF
TRBJ1-1 TRBV29-1 CSVEAGVGTEAFF
TRBJ2-4 TRBV6-1 CASSAKPGTPGYF
TRBJ1-1 TRBV6-6 CASRRPTGVLNTEAFF
TRBJ1-1 TRBV7-8 CASSLAGAVNTEAFF
TRBJ1-5 TRBV28 CASSFLGTGGTKPQHF
TRBJ2-5 TRBV15 CATGTGETQYF
TRBJ1-2 TRBV6-1 CASSEETAYGYTF
TRBJ2-7 TRBV4-1 CASSQNTGTSAEQYF
TRBJ2-6 TRBV15 CATSREEHSGANVLTF
TRBJ1-5 TRBV5-6 CASSSYRASQPQHF
TRBJ2-7 TRBV29-1 CSTQLAGGSYEQYF
TRBJ1-1 TRBV6-5 CASSSSGRGPEAFF
TRBJ2-1 TRBV27 CASNSISGQGRNEQFF
TRBJ1-1 TRBV13 CASSYRQGRGNTEAFF
TRBJ1-4 TRBV27 CASSPVGGEKLFF
TRBJ1-1 TRBV19 CASSPTGPVEAFF
TRBJ2-5 TRBV4-1 CASSQESSGGAWETQYF
TRBJ1-1 TRBV6-1 CASSEAPDKNTEAFF
TRBJ2-3 TRBV4-1 CASSQVLAAPDTQYF
TRBJ1-1 TRBV18 CASSPGQGAEAFF
TRBJ1-2 TRBV4-1 CASSSPGQRPYGYTF
TRBJ1-5 TRBV28 CASNMSNYSNQPQHF
TRBJ2-7 TRBV28 CASSFLAETYEQYF
TRBJ1-4 TRBV27 CASSWGGTTNEKLFF
TRBJ2-1 TRBV5-4 CASSRSNNGDYQLYNEQFF
TRBJ2-7 TRBV18 CASSLGRETYEQYF
TRBJ2-3 TRBV14 CASSQEGPDTQYF
TRBJ2-3 TRBV7-7 CASSLGSRDTQYF
TRBJ2-5 TRBV5-1 CASSLVGNQETQYF
TRBJ2-7 TRBV5-8 CASSLVVLDYEQYF
TRBJ1-5 TRBV28 CASSQPPVEAGDQPQHF
TRBJ1-3 TRBV4-3 CASSQSGTGNTIYF
TRBJ1-2 TRBV6-6 CASSQAGTGQGYTF
TRBJ1-2 TRBV7-9 CASSLGPLPKRYGYTF
TRBJ1-5 TRBV19 CASSALGQGGEYSNQPQHF
TRBJ1-1 TRBV11-3 CASSPTYKDRGTEAFF
TRBJ1-1 TRBV30 CAWSVGGGTEAFF
TRBJ2-5 TRBV4-1 CASSQPWTGQETQYF
TRBJ2-1 TRBV11-3 CASSSTNPRTPEFF
TRBJ2-5 TRBV6-5 CASRGASGGKETQYF
TRBJ1-4 TRBV30 CASTKDRGNEKLFF
TRBJ1-1 TRBV27 CASSLGQGYTEAFF
TRBJ2-1 TRBV7-9 CASSLDSVASGDEQFF
TRBJ2-1 TRBV29-1 CSAGGGSSYNEQFF
TRBJ2-2 TRBV19 CASSIGGGNTGELFF
TRBJ2-3 TRBV6-1 CAGASGGITDTQYF
TRBJ2-2 TRBV4-1 CASSPEGVNTGELFF